Below, one T cell receptor (beta chain) is given with its context. Its antigen is not identified. Assay: immunoSEQ multiplex PCR; the TCRdb copy retains only in-frame clones and omits some. The sample lists tens of thousands of clones; roughly 87% were seen once. This sample stems from a study of T cell responses to AZD1222 COVID-19 vaccine. General study points: AZD1222 recipients seropositive at baseline numbered only five to seven. Repertoires were obtained only post-peak T cell response. Among vaccine-associated CD4 TCRs, coverage spanned spike, with dominance at 160-218 and 743-854. Per reports, nearly half of all spike-specific TCRs target regions that are unmutated in variants.

V was clipped by 4 bases and J by 5 bases; unmatched bases: 13. The germline CDR1 and CDR2 sequences are SGDLS and YYNGEE. The CDR3 is made up of 17 amino acids. The receptor's source is an adult who received the AZD1222 COVID-19 vaccine. V and J are TRBV9 and TRBJ1-5, with 9 bases fitting TRBD1. This specimen was peripheral blood, taken 28 days after the second AZD1222 dose. The chain's CDR3 is CASSSGTGFAKDQPQHF. In DNA, the CDR3 is TGTGCCAGCAGCTCCGGGACAGGGTTTGCTAAGGATCAGCCCCAGCATTTT.